This T cell receptor beta chain emerged from a study of blood T cell repertoires in COVID-19. The germline gives CDR1 SGHKS, CDR2 YYEKEE (reference sequence). Trimming left V 4 bases short and J 5 bases short, with 12 bases between. This CDR3 is 13 amino acids long. Profiled with immunoSEQ multiplex PCR; TCRdb holds only in-frame clones, not every one. The sample yields 150,000 to 200,000 clones, approximately 91% seen once. The rearrangement joins TRBV5-5 to TRBJ1-2, with D perhaps matching TRBD1 (5 bases). The sample taken for sequencing was peripheral blood. The receptor comes from a man younger than 35 with acute or convalescent COVID-19. The CDR3 DNA reads TGTGCCAGCAGCCCCGACAGCAGATATGGCTACACCTTC. Translated: CASSPDSRYGYTF.